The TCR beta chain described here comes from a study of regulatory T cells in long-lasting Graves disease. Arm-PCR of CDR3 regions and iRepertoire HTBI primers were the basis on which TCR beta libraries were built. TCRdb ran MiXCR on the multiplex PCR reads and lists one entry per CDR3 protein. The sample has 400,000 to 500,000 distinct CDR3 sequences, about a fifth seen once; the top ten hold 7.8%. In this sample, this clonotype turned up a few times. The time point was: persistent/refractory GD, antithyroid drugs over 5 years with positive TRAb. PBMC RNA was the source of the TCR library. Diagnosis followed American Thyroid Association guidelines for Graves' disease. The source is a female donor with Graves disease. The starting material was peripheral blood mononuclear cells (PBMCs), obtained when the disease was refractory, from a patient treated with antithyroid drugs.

The CDR3 nucleotides read TGTGCCAGTAGTATTCTTCCCCCCGGGAGCTTAAACATTCAGTACTTC. Its translation is CASSILPPGSLNIQYF. The V call is TRBV19, the J call TRBJ2-4; D might be TRBD2 (6 bases). V was trimmed by 3 bases and J by 6 bases, leaving 18 bases between them. There are 16 residues in the CDR3. CDR1 is LNHDA and CDR2 is SQIVND in the germline V gene (reference sequence).